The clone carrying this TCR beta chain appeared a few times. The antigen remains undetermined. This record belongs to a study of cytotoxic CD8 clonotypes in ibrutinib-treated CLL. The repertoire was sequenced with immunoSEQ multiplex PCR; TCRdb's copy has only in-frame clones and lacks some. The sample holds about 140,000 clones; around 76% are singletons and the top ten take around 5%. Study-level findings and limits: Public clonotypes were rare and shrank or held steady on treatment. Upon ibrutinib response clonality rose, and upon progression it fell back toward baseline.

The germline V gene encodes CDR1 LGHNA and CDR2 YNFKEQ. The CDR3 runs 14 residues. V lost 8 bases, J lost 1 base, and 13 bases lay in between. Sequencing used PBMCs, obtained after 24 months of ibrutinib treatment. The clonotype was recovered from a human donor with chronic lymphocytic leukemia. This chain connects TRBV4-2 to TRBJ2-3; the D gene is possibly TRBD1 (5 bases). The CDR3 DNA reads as TGTGCCAGCTCAGGGTTGGCCCGCACAGATACGCAGTATTTT. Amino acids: CASSGLARTDTQYF.